The next 9 T cell receptor beta chains were all read from a single sample in a study of identical twins. TCRdb passed the 5' RACE reads through MiXCR, listing each CDR3 protein once. The sample lists roughly 290,000 distinct CDR3 sequences, approximately 8.5% occurring once. This sample also appeared in a second study, on yellow fever vaccine responses in identical twins.

Sequences were obtained from memory (CD45RO+) T cells sorted from blood. These TCRs come from a woman younger than 35 in good health.

This clonotype came up many times. This chain connects TRBV7-8 to TRBJ2-1; TRBD2 matches 8 bases. CDR3 length equals 14 residues. CDR1 SGHVS and CDR2 FQNEAQ come from the germline V gene. V gave up 7 bases and J gave up 7 bases; unmatched junction bases: 9. CDR3 coding DNA: TGTGCCAGCAACCTCTCGGGGGGGCGTAATGAGCAGTTCTTC. The encoded protein is CASNLSGGRNEQFF.

This clonotype occurred a few times. V is TRBV20-1 and J is TRBJ2-5, with D tentatively TRBD2 (5 bases). With 6 bases removed from V and 5 bases from J, the gap between germline ends came to 16 bases. This CDR3 comprises 13 residues. The germline gives CDR1 DFQATT, CDR2 SNEGSKA (reference sequence). The chain's CDR3 is CSAIARGWETQYF. The CDR3, as DNA: TGCAGTGCCATAGCACGGGGTTGGGAGACCCAGTACTTC.

Many counts were recorded for this clonotype. This chain joins TRBV28 and TRBJ2-1; TRBD2 agrees at 7 bases. Germline trimming cut 6 bases from V and 9 bases from J; bases unmatched to any gene: 11. This CDR3 has 14 residues. CDR1 MDHEN and CDR2 SYDVKM come from the germline V gene. The DNA of the CDR3 is TGTGCCAGCAGCCCCCCAAGACTAGCCAGTGAGCAGTTCTTC. As protein: CASSPPRLASEQFF.

In this sample, this clonotype turned up many times. CDR3 region: CASSKNQGVNQPQHF. DNA of the CDR3: TGTGCCAGCAGTAAGAACCAGGGGGTCAATCAGCCCCAGCATTTT. The chain recombines TRBV6-1 with TRBJ1-5; 7 bases are a match to TRBD1. The CDR3 has 15 residues. The J segment lost 3 bases and the V segment lost 5 bases, leaving 7 bases of the junction unmatched. Germline V gene data show CDR1 as MNHNS and CDR2 as SASEGT.

This clonotype was recorded a few times. The V call is TRBV10-1, the J call TRBJ2-1; TRBD1 agrees at 10 bases. This CDR3 spans 16 amino acids. After removal of 10 bases from V and 4 bases from J, the junction contained 13 bases not matched to a gene. Looked up from germline, CDR1 is WNHNN and CDR2 is SYGVQD (reference sequence). In DNA, the CDR3 is TGCGCCACAAGGAGCGGGGACAGGGGATCTTACAATGAGCAGTTCTTC. Protein sequence: CATRSGDRGSYNEQFF.

The rearrangement joins TRBV4-1 to TRBJ1-2, with 9 bases fitting TRBD1. V shed 2 bases and J 4 bases; nucleotides not matched to a gene: 8. CDR3 length: 16 amino acids. CDR1 MGHRA and CDR2 YSYEKL come from the germline V gene. The CDR3 bases are TGCGCCAGCAGCCAACCCGTTAGGGGACAGGGCTATGGCTACACCTTC. Translated, it gives CASSQPVRGQGYGYTF.

This clonotype was seen more than once but under ten times. This chain joins TRBV20-1 and TRBJ2-3; possibly TRBD2 for D (5 bases). The germline V gene has CDR1 DFQATT and CDR2 SNEGSKA (reference sequence). The CDR3 loop spans 16 amino acids. Trimming removed 3 bases at V and 6 bases at J, with 22 bases between. CDR3 sequence: CSASGSVAGPTDTQYF. As DNA, the CDR3 is TGCAGTGCTAGTGGTTCCGTGGCGGGTCCGACTGATACGCAGTATTTT.

Ten or more counts support this clonotype. The chain carries TRBV12-3 or TRBV12-4 and TRBJ1-5; unclear D gene. The length of the CDR3 is 14 residues. The ends were cut back, 6 bases at V and 0 bases at J, with 9 bases in the middle. CDR3 bases: TGTGCCAGCAGGCGGGAGGGTAGCAATCAGCCCCAGCATTTT. This encodes CASRREGSNQPQHF.

This clonotype was seen more than once but under ten times. V is TRBV9 and J is TRBJ2-5; 10 bases line up with TRBD2. J was trimmed by 1 base and V by 0 bases; bases with no gene match: 6. The CDR3 length is 17 residues. Germline V gene data show CDR1 as SGDLS and CDR2 as YYNGEE. The CDR3 DNA is TGTGCCAGCAGCGTAGGACTCAGCGGGGGGGCCCAAGAGACCCAGTACTTC. Its protein is CASSVGLSGGAQETQYF.